Below are 10 T cell receptor beta chains sequenced from a single sample in a study of T-cell reconstitution after alpha-beta-depleted transplantation in children. Preparation of the TCRbeta library used unique molecular identifiers. TCRdb re-derived calls from the PCR reads in MiXCR, one entry per CDR3 protein. This repertoire shows hundreds of thousands of distinct CDR3 sequences, around 13% found once; its top ten account for approximately 0.8%. Source: PBMCs, taken before TCRalphabeta/CD19-depleted stem cell transplant. These receptors all stem from a girl aged 2 to 9 with congenital amegakaryocytic thrombocytopenia, due to receive a stem cell transplant.

A note on this clonotype: A much larger clone differs by one base, so this may be a read error. This rearrangement joins TRBV12-3 or TRBV12-4 to TRBJ2-5; unclear D gene. V was shortened by 7 bases and J by 2 bases, with 17 bases between the two germline ends. The CDR3 loop spans 15 amino acids. DNA of the CDR3: TGTGCCAGCAATGGTAAGGACCGTACTCAAGAGACCCAGTACTTC. It yields the protein CASNGKDRTQETQYF.

This sequence joins TRBV5-5 and TRBJ1-1, with TRBD1 as a possible D gene (5 bases). There are 17 residues in the CDR3. Germline V lookup: CDR1 SGHKS, CDR2 YYEKEE (reference sequence). The V gene lost 3 bases and the J gene lost 3 bases, with 21 bases spanning the gap. DNA of the CDR3: TGTGCCAGCAGCTCCATTTTGGTGGGGGTACTTGACACTGAAGCTTTCTTT. Its translation is CASSSILVGVLDTEAFF.

The gene calls are TRBV5-1 and TRBJ2-5; no reliable D call. Germline V gene sequence: CDR1 SGHRS, CDR2 YFSETQ. V was clipped by 1 base and J by 4 bases, with 8 bases between them. CDR3 length: 13 amino acids. The DNA of the CDR3 is TGCGCCAGCAGCTTGATTGTCGGAGAGACCCAGTACTTC. This codes for CASSLIVGETQYF.

This clonotype was found a few times. The rearrangement links TRBV7-2 to TRBJ2-2, with 8 bases identical to TRBD2. CDR3 length: 17 residues. The germline V gene encodes CDR1 SGHTA and CDR2 FQGNSA. V dropped 1 base and J dropped 6; count of bases not matched to a gene: 10. CDR3 sequence reads: CASSLGHRLAGAGELFF. As DNA, the CDR3 is TGTGCCAGCAGCTTAGGGCATAGGCTAGCGGGCGCCGGGGAGCTGTTTTTT.

This clonotype was counted many times. This chain uses TRBV12-3 or TRBV12-4 with TRBJ2-7, with D unresolved. V lost 4 bases and J 1 base, leaving 8 bases between the germline ends. The CDR3 runs 13 residues. The CDR3: CASSSTNSYEQYF. The CDR3 nucleotides read TGTGCCAGCAGTTCGACCAATTCCTACGAGCAGTACTTC.

The CDR3 DNA reads TGTGCCAGCAGCCCCGACAGGGACGGTGAAGCTTTCTTT. This encodes CASSPDRDGEAFF. This chain connects TRBV6-4 to TRBJ1-1; 7 bases line up with TRBD1. V lost 6 bases to trimming and J lost 7 bases; unmatched junction nucleotides: 8. Germline-derived CDR1 and CDR2 are MRHNA and SNTAGT. This CDR3 comprises 13 residues.

This clonotype has ten or more counts. The chain couples TRBV6-5 to TRBJ1-2; TRBD1 is a possible D gene (6 bases). V lost 4 bases to trimming and J lost 0 bases, with 15 bases between them. Germline V CDR1 and CDR2: MNHEY, SVGAGI. This CDR3 has 16 residues. CDR3 coding DNA: TGTGCCAGCAGTTCCTCTCGGGGGGCTGCTAACTATGGCTACACCTTC. It yields the protein CASSSSRGAANYGYTF.

This clonotype was detected many times. This sequence joins TRBV20-1 and TRBJ2-5, with D possibly TRBD1 on 6 matching bases. This CDR3 has 16 amino acids. Germline CDR1 is DFQATT and CDR2 is SNEGSKA (reference sequence). The V end was cut by 0 bases, the J end by 1 base, with 15 bases between. DNA of the CDR3: TGCAGTGCTAGAGAGATAGTAGGGGACATCCAAGAGACCCAGTACTTC. It encodes CSAREIVGDIQETQYF.

This clonotype was seen ten or more times. This chain joins TRBV5-6 and TRBJ2-5, with 11 bases fitting TRBD1. The CDR3 is 16 amino acids. J lost 1 base, V lost 3 bases, and 5 bases had no gene match. The germline V gene has CDR1 SGHDT and CDR2 YYEEEE. The CDR3 sequence is CASSSGQGAFQETQYF. For the CDR3, the DNA is TGTGCCAGCAGCTCAGGACAGGGGGCTTTCCAAGAGACCCAGTACTTC. The variable domain in full, completed from reference TRBV5-6 and TRBJ2-5, reads DAGVTQSPTHLIKTRGQQVTLRCSPKSGHDTVSWYQQALGQGPQFIFQYYEEEERQRGNFPDRFSGHQFPNYSSELNVNALLLGDSALYLCASSSGQGAFQETQYFGPGTRLLVL.

This clonotype was detected many times. The chain combines TRBV12-3 or TRBV12-4 with TRBJ2-5; maybe TRBD1 (6 bases). V was pared by 2 bases and J by 5 bases, with 12 bases between. This CDR3 contains 14 residues. The CDR3 loop reads CASSLLDRWETQYF. The CDR3 DNA reads TGTGCCAGCAGTTTACTGGACAGATGGGAGACCCAGTACTTC.